The sequence of this T cell receptor (beta chain) was determined in a study of T cell repertoires in cytomegalovirus infection. Study-level points and caveats: HLA-C-restricted TCR beta clonotypes specific for CMV led the ex vivo response.

This CDR3 has 15 amino acids. CDR1 is DFQATT and CDR2 is SNEGSKA in the germline V gene (reference sequence). Unmatched junction bases numbered 10, after V lost 5 bases and J lost 1 base. Concerning this clonotype itself: Its target is not known.

One entry per CDR3 protein results from TCRdb running MiXCR on the reads. The data contain around 350,000 distinct CDR3 sequences, 15% to 20% of them singletons. The sequenced material came from PBMCs. This receptor was obtained from a human donor in good health (CMV status not recorded). Some clones in this sample may be carry-over from other donors' samples. This rearrangement joins TRBV20-1 to TRBJ2-5; 7 nucleotides line up with TRBD2. Here the CDR3 reads CSACRGSGGQETQYF. The CDR3 DNA is TGCAGTGCTTGCAGAGGTTCGGGGGGCCAAGAGACCCAGTACTTC.